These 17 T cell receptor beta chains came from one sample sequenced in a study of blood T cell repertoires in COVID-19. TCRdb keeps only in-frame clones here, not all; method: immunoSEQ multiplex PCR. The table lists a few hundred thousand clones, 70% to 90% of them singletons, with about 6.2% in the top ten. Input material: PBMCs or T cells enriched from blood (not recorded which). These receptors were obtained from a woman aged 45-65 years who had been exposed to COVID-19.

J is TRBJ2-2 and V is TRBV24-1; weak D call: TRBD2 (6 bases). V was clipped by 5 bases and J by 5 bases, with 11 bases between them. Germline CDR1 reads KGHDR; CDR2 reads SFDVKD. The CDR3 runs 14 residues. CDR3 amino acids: CATSGWEETGELFF. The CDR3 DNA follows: TGTGCCACCAGTGGATGGGAGGAAACCGGGGAGCTGTTTTTT.

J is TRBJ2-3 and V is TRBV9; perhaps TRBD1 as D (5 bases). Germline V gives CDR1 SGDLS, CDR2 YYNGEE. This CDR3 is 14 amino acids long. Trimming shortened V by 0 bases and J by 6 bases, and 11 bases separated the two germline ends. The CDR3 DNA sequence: TGTGCCAGCAGCGTAGGGGGCCTAGGGGATACGCAGTATTTT. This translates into CASSVGGLGDTQYF. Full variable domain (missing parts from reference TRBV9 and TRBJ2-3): DSGVTQTPKHLITATGQRVTLRCSPRSGDLSVYWYQQSLDQGLQFLIQYYNGEERAKGNILERFSAQQFPDLHSELNLSSLELGDSALYFCASSVGGLGDTQYFGPGTRLTVL.

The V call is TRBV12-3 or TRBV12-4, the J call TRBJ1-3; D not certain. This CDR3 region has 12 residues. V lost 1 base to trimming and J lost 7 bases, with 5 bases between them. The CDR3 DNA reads TGTGCCAGCAGTTTAGTGCAGAACACCATATATTTT. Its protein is CASSLVQNTIYF.

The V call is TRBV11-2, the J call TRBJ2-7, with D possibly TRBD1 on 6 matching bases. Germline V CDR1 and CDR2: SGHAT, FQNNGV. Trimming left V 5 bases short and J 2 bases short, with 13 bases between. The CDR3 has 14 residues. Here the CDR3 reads CASSLDRRAYEQYF. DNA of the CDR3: TGTGCCAGCAGCCTGGACAGAAGAGCCTACGAGCAGTACTTC.

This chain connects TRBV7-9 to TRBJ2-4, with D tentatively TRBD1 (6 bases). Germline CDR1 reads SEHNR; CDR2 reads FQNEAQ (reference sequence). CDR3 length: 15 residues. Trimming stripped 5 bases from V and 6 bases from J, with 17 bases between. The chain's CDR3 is CASSHRDGGLNIQYF. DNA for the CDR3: TGTGCCAGCAGCCACAGGGATGGGGGTTTAAACATTCAGTACTTC.

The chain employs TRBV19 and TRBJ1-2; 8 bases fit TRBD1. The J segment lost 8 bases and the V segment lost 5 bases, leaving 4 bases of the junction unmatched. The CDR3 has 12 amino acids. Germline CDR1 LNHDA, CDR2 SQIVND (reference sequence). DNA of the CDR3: TGTGCCAGTAGTCTCACAGGGGGAGGCTACACCTTC. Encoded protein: CASSLTGGGYTF.

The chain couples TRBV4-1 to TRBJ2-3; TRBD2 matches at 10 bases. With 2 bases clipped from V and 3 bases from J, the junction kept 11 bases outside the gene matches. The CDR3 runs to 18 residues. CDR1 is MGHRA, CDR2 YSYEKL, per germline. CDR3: CASSQLRTAGGPTDTQYF. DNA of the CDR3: TGCGCCAGCAGCCAACTACGAACAGCGGGGGGGCCTACAGATACGCAGTATTTT.

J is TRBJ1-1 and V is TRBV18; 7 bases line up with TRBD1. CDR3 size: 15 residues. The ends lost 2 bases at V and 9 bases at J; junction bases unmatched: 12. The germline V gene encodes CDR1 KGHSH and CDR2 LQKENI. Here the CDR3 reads CASSPDEQGPAQAFF. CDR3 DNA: TGTGCCAGCTCACCAGACGAACAGGGGCCCGCCCAAGCTTTCTTT.

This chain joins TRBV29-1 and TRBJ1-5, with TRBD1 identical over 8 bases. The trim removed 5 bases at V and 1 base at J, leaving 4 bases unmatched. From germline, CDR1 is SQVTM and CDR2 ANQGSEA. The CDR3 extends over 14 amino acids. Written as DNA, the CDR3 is TGCAGCGTTTCAGGGGGCGCGAGCAATCAGCCCCAGCATTTT. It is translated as CSVSGGASNQPQHF.

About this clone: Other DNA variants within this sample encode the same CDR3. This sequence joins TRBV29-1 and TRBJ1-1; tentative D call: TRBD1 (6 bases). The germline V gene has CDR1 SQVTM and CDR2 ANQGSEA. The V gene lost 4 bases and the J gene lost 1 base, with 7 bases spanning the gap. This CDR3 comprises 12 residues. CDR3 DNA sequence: TGCAGCGTTGTCAGGGGGAACACTGAAGCTTTCTTT. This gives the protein CSVVRGNTEAFF.

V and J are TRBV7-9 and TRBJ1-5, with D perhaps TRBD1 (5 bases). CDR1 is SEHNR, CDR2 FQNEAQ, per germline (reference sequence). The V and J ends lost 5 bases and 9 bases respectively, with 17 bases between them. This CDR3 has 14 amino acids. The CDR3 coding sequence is TGTGCCAGCAGCCCCGGGGGATCCGAGGGGCCCCAGCATTTT. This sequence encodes CASSPGGSEGPQHF. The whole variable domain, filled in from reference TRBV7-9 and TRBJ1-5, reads DTGVSQNPRHKITKRGQNVTFRCDPISEHNRLYWYRQTLGQGPEFLTYFQNEAQLEKSRLLSDRFSAERPKGSFSTLEIQRTEQGDSAMYLCASSPGGSEGPQHFGDGTRLSIL.

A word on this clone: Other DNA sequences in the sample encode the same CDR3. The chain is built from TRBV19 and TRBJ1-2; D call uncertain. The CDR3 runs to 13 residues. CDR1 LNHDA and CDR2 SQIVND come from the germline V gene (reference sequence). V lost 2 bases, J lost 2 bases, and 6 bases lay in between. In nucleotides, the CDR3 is TGTGCCAGTAGTATACCCGGGAACTATGGCTACACCTTC. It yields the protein CASSIPGNYGYTF.

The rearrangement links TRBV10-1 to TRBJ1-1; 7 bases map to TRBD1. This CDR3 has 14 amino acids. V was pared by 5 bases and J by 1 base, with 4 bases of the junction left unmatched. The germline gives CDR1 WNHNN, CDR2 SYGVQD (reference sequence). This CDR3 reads CASSTGTANTEAFF. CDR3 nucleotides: TGCGCCAGCAGTACGGGGACAGCGAACACTGAAGCTTTCTTT.

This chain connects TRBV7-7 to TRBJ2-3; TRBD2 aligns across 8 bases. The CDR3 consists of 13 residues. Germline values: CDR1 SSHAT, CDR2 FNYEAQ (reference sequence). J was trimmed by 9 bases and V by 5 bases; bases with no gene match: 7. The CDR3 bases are TGTGCCAGCAGCCGCGGACTAGCCGGGACGCAGTATTTT. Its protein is CASSRGLAGTQYF.

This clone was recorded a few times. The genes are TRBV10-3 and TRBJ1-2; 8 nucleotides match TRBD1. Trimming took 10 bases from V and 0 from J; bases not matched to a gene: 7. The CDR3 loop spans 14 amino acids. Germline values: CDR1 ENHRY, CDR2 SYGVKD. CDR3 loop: CATRQGPANYGYTF. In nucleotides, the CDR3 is TGTGCCACTCGACAGGGGCCTGCTAACTATGGCTACACCTTC.

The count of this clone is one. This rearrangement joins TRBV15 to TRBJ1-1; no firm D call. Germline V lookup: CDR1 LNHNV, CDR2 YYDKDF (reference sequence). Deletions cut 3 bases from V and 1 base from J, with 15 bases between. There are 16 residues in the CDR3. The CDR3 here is CATSSAWWEGNTEAFF. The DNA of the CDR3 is TGTGCCACCAGCAGTGCCTGGTGGGAGGGGAACACTGAAGCTTTCTTT.

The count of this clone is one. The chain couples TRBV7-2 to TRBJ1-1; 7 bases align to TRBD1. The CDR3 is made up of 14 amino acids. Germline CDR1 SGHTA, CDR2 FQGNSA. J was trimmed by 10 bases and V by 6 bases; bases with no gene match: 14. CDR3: CASRRSPDRAGAFF. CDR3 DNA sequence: TGTGCCAGCAGGCGCTCCCCAGACAGGGCCGGAGCTTTCTTT.